These T cell receptor beta chains were read from a single sample in a study of blood T cells in healthy people across ages. One entry per CDR3 protein, called by TCRdb with MiXCR from the 5' RACE reads. The sample records 1 million to 1.2 million distinct CDR3 sequences, around two fifths being singletons. The sample was blood. These receptors originate from a man aged 18 to 30 in good health. Each CDR3 is given with its conserved first and last residue. Each record gives: V gene, J gene, CDR3 protein.

v_call: TRBV5-1; j_call: TRBJ1-1; cdr3_aa: CASSALQGRNTEAFF
v_call: TRBV7-2; j_call: TRBJ2-3; cdr3_aa: CASSLAAPTSTDTQYF
v_call: TRBV20-1; j_call: TRBJ1-4; cdr3_aa: CSARPGGAANEKLFF
v_call: TRBV20-1; j_call: TRBJ2-2; cdr3_aa: CSAKVPSGELFF
v_call: TRBV3-1; j_call: TRBJ2-5; cdr3_aa: CASSRGGGPRLYQETQYF
v_call: TRBV28; j_call: TRBJ2-7; cdr3_aa: CASSANVGQARFSYEQYF
v_call: TRBV6-2/TRBV6-3; j_call: TRBJ2-2; cdr3_aa: CASSYGTGGEKTGELFF
v_call: TRBV7-2; j_call: TRBJ1-1; cdr3_aa: CASSPSGQTNTEAFF
v_call: TRBV7-2; j_call: TRBJ1-2; cdr3_aa: CASSPGRIIGYTF
v_call: TRBV29-1; j_call: TRBJ1-1; cdr3_aa: CSVGGLTKNTEAFF
v_call: TRBV2; j_call: TRBJ2-6; cdr3_aa: CASSDWQGRTGANVLTF
v_call: TRBV7-8; j_call: TRBJ2-3; cdr3_aa: CASSPRERADTQYF
v_call: TRBV3-1; j_call: TRBJ2-7; cdr3_aa: CASSDNRGSSYEQYF
v_call: TRBV12-3/TRBV12-4; j_call: TRBJ2-1; cdr3_aa: CASTRDSRYNEQFF
v_call: TRBV14; j_call: TRBJ2-3; cdr3_aa: CASSQDEGRNTQYF
v_call: TRBV11-2; j_call: TRBJ2-1; cdr3_aa: CASRTNKGPYYNEQFF
v_call: TRBV6-5; j_call: TRBJ1-6; cdr3_aa: CASSLGVSSPLHF
v_call: TRBV20-1; j_call: TRBJ2-5; cdr3_aa: CSAGQGGQETQYF
v_call: TRBV9; j_call: TRBJ1-2; cdr3_aa: CASSVGKGHREYGYTF
v_call: TRBV12-3/TRBV12-4; j_call: TRBJ2-3; cdr3_aa: CASSRTSGRTTDTQYF
v_call: TRBV6-6; j_call: TRBJ1-5; cdr3_aa: CASSYSGETAQHF
v_call: TRBV9; j_call: TRBJ1-1; cdr3_aa: CASSGGRQNPEAFF
v_call: TRBV5-1; j_call: TRBJ1-1; cdr3_aa: CASSWARGRTTEAFF
v_call: TRBV24-1; j_call: TRBJ2-1; cdr3_aa: CATSDGPVAGNEQFF
v_call: TRBV4-2; j_call: TRBJ1-4; cdr3_aa: CASSQEQGPRDEKLFF
v_call: TRBV9; j_call: TRBJ1-2; cdr3_aa: CASSVGRKRAYGYTF
v_call: TRBV20-1; j_call: TRBJ2-7; cdr3_aa: CSALRTGRPDYEQYF
v_call: TRBV20-1; j_call: TRBJ1-2; cdr3_aa: CSAKTGNGYTF
v_call: TRBV6-1; j_call: TRBJ1-5; cdr3_aa: CAIGTVSNQPQHF
v_call: TRBV27; j_call: TRBJ1-6; cdr3_aa: CASSSLHRVGNSPLHF
v_call: TRBV20-1; j_call: TRBJ1-5; cdr3_aa: CSARDPTTGGVGNQPQHF
v_call: TRBV4-3; j_call: TRBJ2-1; cdr3_aa: CASSPRSRDRGRIYNEQFF
v_call: TRBV25-1; j_call: TRBJ1-4; cdr3_aa: CASSDPTGFGEKLFF
v_call: TRBV20-1; j_call: TRBJ1-6; cdr3_aa: CSAKDRGRSSYNSPLHF
v_call: TRBV11-2; j_call: TRBJ2-1; cdr3_aa: CASSSLPQVRNNEQFF
v_call: TRBV25-1; j_call: TRBJ1-4; cdr3_aa: CASSEGLNEKLFF
v_call: TRBV30; j_call: TRBJ2-1; cdr3_aa: CAWSGFVRNNEQFF
v_call: TRBV12-5; j_call: TRBJ2-1; cdr3_aa: CASGLGGGEQFF
v_call: TRBV6-6; j_call: TRBJ1-4; cdr3_aa: CASSLRVTNEKLFF
v_call: TRBV7-2; j_call: TRBJ2-1; cdr3_aa: CASSLAGTSSYNEQFF
v_call: TRBV15; j_call: TRBJ2-1; cdr3_aa: CATSRDPQGGDEQFF
v_call: TRBV5-1; j_call: TRBJ2-3; cdr3_aa: CASTRDPGADTQYF
v_call: TRBV4-1; j_call: TRBJ2-3; cdr3_aa: CASSIARTSGGGDTQYF
v_call: TRBV7-2; j_call: TRBJ1-1; cdr3_aa: CASSLAASVVNTEAFF
v_call: TRBV24-1; j_call: TRBJ1-1; cdr3_aa: CATSDPRDRGNTEAFF
v_call: TRBV12-3/TRBV12-4; j_call: TRBJ1-5; cdr3_aa: CASSSRQGHQPQHF
v_call: TRBV6-5; j_call: TRBJ2-4; cdr3_aa: CASSYSSGGDIQYF
v_call: TRBV7-3; j_call: TRBJ1-2; cdr3_aa: CASSLISGSYGYTF